Sequencing of this T cell receptor (beta chain) was carried out in a study of OX40 agonist ivuxolimab in advanced cancers. Comments on this clone: Its antigen is still unknown.

Study results and limitations: In CD8+ T cells, expanded clones were on average more numerous than in CD4+. People who partly responded at 0.1-3.0 mg/kg had some of the least clonal expansion seen.

A history of autoimmune disease or systemic immunosuppression excluded patients. Some clones are missing from TCRdb's copy, which holds only in-frame ones; the method was immunoSEQ multiplex PCR. The sample has around 79,000 clones, 65% to 90% seen once. The CDR3 sequence is 15 residues long. The germline V gene encodes CDR1 SGHTA and CDR2 FQGNSA. Trimming shortened V by 3 bases and J by 6 bases, and 15 bases separated the two germline ends. The material was CD4+ or CD8+ T cells sorted from blood, obtained in a trial of the OX40 agonist ivuxolimab. The sequence derives from an adult with an advanced solid tumor such as melanoma, head and neck, liver or kidney cancer. The chain employs TRBV7-2 and TRBJ1-5; possibly TRBD1 for D (6 bases). CDR3 region: CASSFKSGEGQPQHF. In DNA form, the CDR3 reads TGTGCCAGCAGCTTTAAGTCAGGGGAAGGTCAGCCCCAGCATTTT.